This TCR beta chain was documented in a study of CD8 T cells in ankylosing spondylitis. Study-level points and caveats: Blood from ankylosing spondylitis patients appeared to carry a characteristic roughly 8-variant TCR beta motif.

TCRdb redid the calling of the 5' RACE reads with MiXCR, one entry per CDR3 protein. The sample lists around 130,000 distinct CDR3 sequences; roughly 18% were seen once. Regarding this clonotype: What it binds is not known.

The TCR comes from a male donor with ankylosing spondylitis. Sequenced sample: blood, either unsorted or a sorted T cell fraction (not recorded which).

In DNA, the CDR3 is TGTGCCAGCAGGCCCACCTCAGTGCAGCCCCAGCATTTT. Translated: CASRPTSVQPQHF. The rearrangement links TRBV27 to TRBJ1-5; D is ambiguous. V dropped 6 bases and J dropped 7 bases, with 13 bases sitting between them. This CDR3 has 13 residues. Germline values: CDR1 MNHEY, CDR2 SMNVEV (reference sequence).